This TCR beta chain was sequenced in a study of OX40 agonist ivuxolimab in advanced cancers. Study-level background: Enrollees could have had prior anti-PD-1, anti-PD-L1 or anti-CTLA-4 therapy, which approximately 38% had received. General study points: Expanded clones tended on average to be more numerous among CD8+ T cells than CD4+. Low levels of normalized T-cell clonal expansion also appeared in some nonresponders.

Only in-frame clones appear in the TCRdb table, and some are missing; sequencing was by immunoSEQ multiplex PCR. The repertoire holds approximately 94,000 clones, with roughly 90% as singletons. On this clone itself: The antigen remains unidentified.

The source is an adult with an advanced solid tumor such as melanoma, head and neck, liver or kidney cancer. This material consisted of CD4+ or CD8+ T cells sorted from blood, taken in a trial of the OX40 agonist ivuxolimab.

The CDR3: CASSLNPLTNYNEQFF. Written as DNA, the CDR3 is TGTGCCAGCAGCCTAAACCCCCTGACTAACTACAATGAGCAGTTCTTC. This sequence joins TRBV27 and TRBJ2-1, with a tentative D call TRBD2 (5 bases). Germline CDR1 reads MNHEY; CDR2 reads SMNVEV (reference sequence). The CDR3 is 16 residues long. Deletions cut 6 bases from V and 3 bases from J, with 18 bases between.